The following is a T cell receptor beta chain sequence with its context. No antigen is known for it. This entry belongs to a study of cytomegalovirus exposure and HLA in healthy donors. Broader study findings: Most CMV-associated TCR beta chains were later found to appear HLA-restricted. In vitro checks showed that a few CMV-associated chains really do target CMV antigens. In an earlier analysis, productive rearrangement rates for most beta V segments clustered near 90% or 30%.

The germline V gene has CDR1 SGHAT and CDR2 FQNNGV. The germline V and J ends were trimmed by 5 bases and 9 bases, with 14 bases remaining between them. The CDR3 runs 13 residues. Primers: 60 Vbeta forward and 13 Jbeta reverse. TCRdb keeps only in-frame clones here, not all; method: immunoSEQ multiplex PCR. The sample records 200,000 to 300,000 clones, around 80% being singletons. The sample comprised PBMCs. The clonotype comes from a woman aged 40 to 49 in good health and CMV-seropositive. The chain uses TRBV11-2 and TRBJ2-1, with D tentatively TRBD2 (5 bases). The CDR3 loop reads CASSHGESGEQFF. The CDR3 nucleotides read TGTGCCAGCAGCCACGGGGAAAGCGGTGAGCAGTTCTTC.